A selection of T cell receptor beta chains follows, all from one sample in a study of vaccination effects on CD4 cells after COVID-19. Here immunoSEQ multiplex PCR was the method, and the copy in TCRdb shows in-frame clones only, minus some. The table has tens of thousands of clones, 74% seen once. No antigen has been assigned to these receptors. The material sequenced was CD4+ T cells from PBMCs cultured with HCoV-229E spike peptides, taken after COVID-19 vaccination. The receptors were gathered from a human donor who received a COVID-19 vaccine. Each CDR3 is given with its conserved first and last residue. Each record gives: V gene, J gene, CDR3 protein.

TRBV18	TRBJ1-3	CASSPYTAITYSGNTIYF
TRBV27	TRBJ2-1	CASSSLAGGPTMFVEQFF
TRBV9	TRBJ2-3	CASSGRNRGRTDTQYF
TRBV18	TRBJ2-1	CASSVGQGNEQFF
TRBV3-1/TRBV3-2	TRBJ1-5	CASSDGGGHQPQHF
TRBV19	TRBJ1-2	CASSIRSSGGYTF
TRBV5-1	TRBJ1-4	CASSWLGTNNEKLFF
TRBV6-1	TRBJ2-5	CASSEFFWTAGTQYF
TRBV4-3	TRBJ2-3	CASSQERTGTDTQYF
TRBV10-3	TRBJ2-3	CAISESRGLAGTDTQYF
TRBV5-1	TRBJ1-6	CASSLATGGTGDSPLHF
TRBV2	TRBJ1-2	CASSHQGASDGYTF
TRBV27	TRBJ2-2	CASSLNPGGGTGELFF
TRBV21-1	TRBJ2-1	CASSKARLAGNSYNEQFF
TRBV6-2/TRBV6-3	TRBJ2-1	CASSYSESGFDEQFF
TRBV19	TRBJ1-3	CASRRTGPVSGNTIYF
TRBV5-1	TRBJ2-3	CASSLLLTSGGPDSTDTQYF
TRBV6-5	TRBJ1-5	CASSSTGVNQPQHF